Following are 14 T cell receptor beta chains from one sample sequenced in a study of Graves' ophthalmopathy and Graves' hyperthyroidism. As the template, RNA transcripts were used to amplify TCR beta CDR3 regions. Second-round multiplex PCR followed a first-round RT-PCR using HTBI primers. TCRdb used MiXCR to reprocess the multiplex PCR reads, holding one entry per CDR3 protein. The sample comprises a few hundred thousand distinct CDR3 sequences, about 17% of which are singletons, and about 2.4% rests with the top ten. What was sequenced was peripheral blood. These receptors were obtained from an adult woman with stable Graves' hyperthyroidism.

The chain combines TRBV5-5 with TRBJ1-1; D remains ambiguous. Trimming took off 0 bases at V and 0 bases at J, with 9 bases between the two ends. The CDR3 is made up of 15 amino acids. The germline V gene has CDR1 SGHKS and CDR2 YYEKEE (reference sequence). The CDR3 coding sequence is TGTGCCAGCAGCTTGGCGGCAGCCATGAACACTGAAGCTTTCTTT. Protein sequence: CASSLAAAMNTEAFF.

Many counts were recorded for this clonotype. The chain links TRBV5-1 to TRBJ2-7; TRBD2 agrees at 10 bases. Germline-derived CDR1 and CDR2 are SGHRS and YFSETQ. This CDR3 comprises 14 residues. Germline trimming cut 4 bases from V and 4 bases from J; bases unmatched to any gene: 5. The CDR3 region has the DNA TGCGCCAGCAGCCTAGCGGGAGTATTTTACGAGCAGTACTTC. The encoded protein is CASSLAGVFYEQYF. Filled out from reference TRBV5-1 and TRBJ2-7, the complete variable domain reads KAGVTQTPRYLIKTRGQQVTLSCSPISGHRSVSWYQQTPGQGLQFLFEYFSETQRNKGNFPGRFSGRQFSNSRSEMNVSTLELGDSALYLCASSLAGVFYEQYFGPGTRLTVT.

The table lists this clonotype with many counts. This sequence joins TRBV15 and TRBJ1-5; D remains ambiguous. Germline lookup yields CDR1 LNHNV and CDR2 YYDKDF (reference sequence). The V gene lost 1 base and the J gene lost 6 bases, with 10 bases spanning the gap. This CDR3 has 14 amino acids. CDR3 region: CATSRGGNSQPQHF. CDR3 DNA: TGTGCCACCAGCAGAGGAGGGAACTCTCAGCCCCAGCATTTT.

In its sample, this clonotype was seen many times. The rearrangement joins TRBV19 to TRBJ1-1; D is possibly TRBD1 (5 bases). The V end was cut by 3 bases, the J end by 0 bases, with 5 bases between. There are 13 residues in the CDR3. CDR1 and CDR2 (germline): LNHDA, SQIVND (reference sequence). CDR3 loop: CASSMTVNTEAFF. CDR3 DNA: TGTGCCAGTAGTATGACAGTGAACACTGAAGCTTTCTTT.

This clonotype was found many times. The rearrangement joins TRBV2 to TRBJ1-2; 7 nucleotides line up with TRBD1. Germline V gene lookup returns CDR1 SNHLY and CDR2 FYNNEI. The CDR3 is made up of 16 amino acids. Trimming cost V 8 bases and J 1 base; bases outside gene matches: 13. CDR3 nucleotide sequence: TGTGCCAGCGGGGACAGCGAACGTGGGGTTAACTATGGCTACACCTTC. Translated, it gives CASGDSERGVNYGYTF.

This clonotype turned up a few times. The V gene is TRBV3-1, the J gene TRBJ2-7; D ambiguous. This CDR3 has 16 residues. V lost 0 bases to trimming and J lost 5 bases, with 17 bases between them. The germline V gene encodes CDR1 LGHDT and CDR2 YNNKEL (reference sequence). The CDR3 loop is CASSQDRKVLVHEQYF. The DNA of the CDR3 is TGTGCCAGCAGCCAAGATAGAAAGGTCCTAGTCCACGAGCAGTACTTC.

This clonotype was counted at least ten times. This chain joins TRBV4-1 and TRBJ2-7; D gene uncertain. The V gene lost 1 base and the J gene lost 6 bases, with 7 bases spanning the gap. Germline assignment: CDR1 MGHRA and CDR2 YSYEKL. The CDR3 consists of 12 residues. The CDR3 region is CASSQAASEQYF. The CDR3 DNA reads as TGCGCCAGCAGCCAAGCCGCCAGCGAGCAGTACTTC.

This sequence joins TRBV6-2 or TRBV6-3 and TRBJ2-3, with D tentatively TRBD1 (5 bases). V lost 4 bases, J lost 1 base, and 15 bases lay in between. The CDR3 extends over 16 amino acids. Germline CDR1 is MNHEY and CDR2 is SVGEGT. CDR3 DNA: TGTGCCAGCAGTTCTCCAGGGTTGCGCCGCACAGATACGCAGTATTTT. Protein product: CASSSPGLRRTDTQYF.

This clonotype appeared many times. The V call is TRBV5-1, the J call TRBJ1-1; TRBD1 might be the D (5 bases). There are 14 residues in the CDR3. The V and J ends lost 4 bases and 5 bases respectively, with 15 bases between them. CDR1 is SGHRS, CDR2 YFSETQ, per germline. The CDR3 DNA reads TGCGCCAGCAGCGTGCGAGACAGCGGTACTGAAGCTTTCTTT. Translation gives CASSVRDSGTEAFF.

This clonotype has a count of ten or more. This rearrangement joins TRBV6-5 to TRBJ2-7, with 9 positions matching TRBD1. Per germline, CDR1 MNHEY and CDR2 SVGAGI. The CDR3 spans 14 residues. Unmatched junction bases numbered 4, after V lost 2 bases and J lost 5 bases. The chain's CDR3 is CASSYGTGSHEQYF. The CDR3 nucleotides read TGTGCCAGCAGTTACGGGACAGGGAGTCACGAGCAGTACTTC.

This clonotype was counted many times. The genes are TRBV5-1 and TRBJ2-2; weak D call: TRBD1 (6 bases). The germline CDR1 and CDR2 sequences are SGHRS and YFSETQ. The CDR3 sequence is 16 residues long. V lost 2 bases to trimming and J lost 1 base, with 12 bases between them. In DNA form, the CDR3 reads TGCGCCAGCAGCTTCATGACAGGCGGGAACACCGGGGAGCTGTTTTTT. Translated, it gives CASSFMTGGNTGELFF.

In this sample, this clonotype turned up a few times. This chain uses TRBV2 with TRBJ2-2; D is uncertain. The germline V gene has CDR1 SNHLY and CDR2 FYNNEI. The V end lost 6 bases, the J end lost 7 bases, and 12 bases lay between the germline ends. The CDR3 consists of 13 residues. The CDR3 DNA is TGTGCCAGCAGCACCATTGGCGGCGGGGAGCTGTTTTTT. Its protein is CASSTIGGGELFF.

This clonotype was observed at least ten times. CDR3 bases: TGTGCCAGCCGTGTCGCAGGGCAATCCTACGAGCAGTACTTC. It is translated as CASRVAGQSYEQYF. J is TRBJ2-7 and V is TRBV28; perhaps TRBD1 as D (5 bases). Germline V gene lookup returns CDR1 MDHEN and CDR2 SYDVKM. Trimming stripped 8 bases from V and 1 base from J, with 15 bases between. The CDR3 length is 14 residues.

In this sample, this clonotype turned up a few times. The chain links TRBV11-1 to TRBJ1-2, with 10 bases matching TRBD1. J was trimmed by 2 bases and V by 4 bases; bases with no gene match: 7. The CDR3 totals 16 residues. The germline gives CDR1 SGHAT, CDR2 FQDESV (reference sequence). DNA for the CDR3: TGTGCCAGCAGCTCCCCCGGGACAGGGGCAAACTATGGCTACACCTTC. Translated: CASSSPGTGANYGYTF.